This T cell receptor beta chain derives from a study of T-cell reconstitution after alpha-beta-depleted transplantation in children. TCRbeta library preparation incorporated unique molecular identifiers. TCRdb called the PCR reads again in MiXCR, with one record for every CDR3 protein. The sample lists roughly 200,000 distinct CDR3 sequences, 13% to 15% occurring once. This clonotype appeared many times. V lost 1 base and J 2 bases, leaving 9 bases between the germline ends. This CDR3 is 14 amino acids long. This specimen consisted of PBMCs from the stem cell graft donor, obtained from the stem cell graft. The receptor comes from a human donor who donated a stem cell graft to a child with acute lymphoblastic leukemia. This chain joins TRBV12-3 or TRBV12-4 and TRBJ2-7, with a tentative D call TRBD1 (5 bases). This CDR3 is CASSLDRFAYEQYF. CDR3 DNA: TGTGCCAGCAGTTTAGACAGGTTTGCCTACGAGCAGTACTTC.